The 21 T cell receptor beta chains below all came from one sample that was sequenced in a study of T-cell reconstitution after alpha-beta-depleted transplantation in children. Preparing the TCRbeta library involved the use of unique molecular identifiers. TCRdb called the PCR reads again in MiXCR, with one record for every CDR3 protein. The profile covers about 480,000 distinct CDR3 sequences, with around 13% appearing a single time and 4.5% to 6% taken by the ten largest. Material: PBMCs from the stem cell graft donor, obtained from the stem cell graft. Receptor source: a human donor who donated a stem cell graft to a child with combined immunodeficiency.

In this sample, this clonotype turned up many times. V is TRBV7-2 and J is TRBJ2-3; D is unresolved. The V and J ends lost 4 bases and 2 bases respectively, with 16 bases between them. Germline V lookup: CDR1 SGHTA, CDR2 FQGNSA. This CDR3 region has 16 residues. Written as DNA, the CDR3 is TGTGCCAGCAGCTCCTATTACTCTCCTCCCACAGATACGCAGTATTTT. Protein sequence: CASSSYYSPPTDTQYF.

This clonotype was detected ten times or more. The chain couples TRBV5-1 to TRBJ2-3; TRBD1 aligns across 8 bases. V trimming: 0 bases; J trimming: 3 bases; junction bases outside the gene matches: 3. The CDR3 sequence is 15 residues long. Per the germline V gene, CDR1 is SGHRS and CDR2 is YFSETQ. In DNA, the CDR3 is TGCGCCAGCAGCTTGGACAGGGGGACGACAGATACGCAGTATTTT. This gives the protein CASSLDRGTTDTQYF.

A few counts support this clonotype. This chain uses TRBV6-2 or TRBV6-3 with TRBJ2-4, with D possibly TRBD1 on 7 matching bases. The CDR3 contains 13 residues. Deletions cut 8 bases from V and 2 bases from J, with 10 bases between. CDR1 is MNHEY, CDR2 SVGEGT, per germline. The CDR3 here is CASAGGTKNIQYF. CDR3 nucleotides: TGTGCCAGCGCAGGGGGGACCAAAAACATTCAGTACTTC.

This clonotype has just a few counts. The gene calls are TRBV4-1 and TRBJ2-3; possibly TRBD2 for D (6 bases). The CDR3 has 17 amino acids. The ends were cut back, 0 bases at V and 3 bases at J, with 16 bases in the middle. Germline CDR1 is MGHRA and CDR2 is YSYEKL. CDR3 bases: TGCGCCAGCAGCCAAGACGGGGGACCTTTCGGTACAGATACGCAGTATTTT. This gives the protein CASSQDGGPFGTDTQYF.

J is TRBJ1-1 and V is TRBV15; D gene ambiguous. V was clipped by 8 bases and J by 2 bases, with 9 bases between them. Germline V lookup: CDR1 LNHNV, CDR2 YYDKDF (reference sequence). This CDR3 spans 12 amino acids. This CDR3 is CATRDINTEAFF. As DNA, the CDR3 is TGTGCCACCCGAGACATTAACACTGAAGCTTTCTTT.

The chain has TRBV20-1 and TRBJ2-1; D gene unclear. The ends were cut back, 0 bases at V and 5 bases at J, with 11 bases in the middle. The CDR3 has 14 amino acids. Per germline, CDR1 DFQATT and CDR2 SNEGSKA (reference sequence). As DNA, the CDR3 is TGCAGTGCTAGAGATCCCCTACAAGACAATGAGCAGTTCTTC. Its translation is CSARDPLQDNEQFF.

This clonotype occurred many times. This rearrangement joins TRBV12-3 or TRBV12-4 to TRBJ2-2; D is uncertain. CDR3 size: 15 residues. The V and J ends lost 2 bases and 7 bases respectively, with 14 bases between them. CDR3 in DNA: TGTGCCAGCAGTTTAAAACATGGCTTCGGCGGGGAGCTGTTTTTT. It codes for CASSLKHGFGGELFF.

This clonotype was seen a few times. The rearrangement links TRBV12-3 or TRBV12-4 to TRBJ2-3, with D possibly matching TRBD2 (7 bases). The CDR3 runs to 14 residues. V was cut by 6 bases and J by 4 bases, with 14 bases left in between. The CDR3 reads CASSRIGGPDTQYF. CDR3 DNA: TGTGCCAGCAGCCGCATCGGGGGGCCAGATACGCAGTATTTT.

There are a few counts of this clonotype. The CDR3 is CASSSTGASTDTQYF. CDR3 bases: TGTGCCAGCAGTTCGACGGGGGCCTCCACAGATACGCAGTATTTT. This chain uses TRBV2 with TRBJ2-3; the D gene could be TRBD1 or TRBD2 (6 bases each). Trimming pared 5 bases from V and 2 bases from J, leaving 14 bases between. The CDR3 runs to 15 residues. CDR1 is SNHLY, CDR2 FYNNEI, per germline.

In this sample, this clonotype turned up many times. The chain joins TRBV4-3 to TRBJ2-3; TRBD1 agrees at 7 bases. CDR1 and CDR2 from the germline V gene are LGHNA and YSLEER. CDR3 length: 13 residues. J gave up 7 bases and V 0 bases, and 1 base lay outside the gene matches. The CDR3 is CASSQEGQYTQYF. The CDR3 nucleotides read TGCGCCAGCAGCCAAGAGGGACAGTATACGCAGTATTTT.

This chain's CDR3 is CASSQAGGPRTQYF. The CDR3, as DNA: TGCGCCAGCAGCCAAGCGGGGGGGCCCCGCACGCAGTATTTT. This chain joins TRBV10-2 and TRBJ2-3; TRBD2 matches at 10 bases. Trimming at V came to 6 bases and at J to 9 bases, leaving 9 bases not matched to a gene. The CDR3 has 14 amino acids. Germline V gives CDR1 WSHSY, CDR2 SAAADI.

The table lists this clonotype with many counts. The rearrangement uses TRBV9 and TRBJ2-3; a possible D gene is TRBD1 (6 bases). V shed 4 bases and J shed 4 bases, with 16 bases lying between them. CDR1 SGDLS and CDR2 YYNGEE come from the germline V gene. CDR3 length equals 15 residues. For the CDR3, the DNA is TGTGCCAGCAGCTCACAGGGAATTCCGCCAGATACGCAGTATTTT. It is translated as CASSSQGIPPDTQYF.

At least ten counts were recorded for this clonotype. DNA for the CDR3: TGTGCCAGCAGTTTGAGATCGAGCTCCTACAATGAGCAGTTCTTC. Translation: CASSLRSSSYNEQFF. The chain links TRBV12-3 or TRBV12-4 to TRBJ2-1; no reliable D call. There are 15 residues in the CDR3. V dropped 3 bases and J dropped 0 bases, with 9 bases sitting between them.

V and J are TRBV6-2 or TRBV6-3 and TRBJ2-7; D gene uncertain. Deletions cut 2 bases from V and 2 bases from J, with 7 bases between. CDR1 MNHEY and CDR2 SVGEGT come from the germline V gene. The CDR3 consists of 13 residues. The CDR3, as DNA: TGTGCCAGCAGTTACGCCGGCGCCTACGAGCAGTACTTC. The encoded protein is CASSYAGAYEQYF.

This clonotype was counted many times. The chain recombines TRBV29-1 with TRBJ2-5; TRBD1 or TRBD2 may be the D gene (6 bases each). Trimming cost V 3 bases and J 0 bases, with 14 bases left between them. The CDR3 extends over 15 amino acids. CDR1 is SQVTM, CDR2 ANQGSEA, per germline. In DNA, the CDR3 is TGCAGCGTTGACAAAGGGGGGTGGTACCAAGAGACCCAGTACTTC. Amino acid sequence: CSVDKGGWYQETQYF.

The V and J genes are TRBV7-2 and TRBJ2-2; no reliable D call. Trimming took 0 bases from V and 1 from J, leaving 9 bases between them. The V gene's germline CDR1 is SGHTA and CDR2 FQGNSA. The CDR3 sequence is 16 residues long. CDR3 amino acids: CASSLAPGWNTGELFF. The CDR3 nucleotides read TGTGCCAGCAGCTTAGCGCCCGGGTGGAACACCGGGGAGCTGTTTTTT. Full variable domain (rest looked up from reference TRBV7-2 and TRBJ2-2): GAGVSQSPSNKVTEKGKDVELRCDPISGHTALYWYRQSLGQGLEFLIYFQGNSAPDKSGLPSDRFSAERTGGSVSTLTIQRTQQEDSAVYLCASSLAPGWNTGELFFGEGSRLTVL.

This sequence joins TRBV7-8 and TRBJ2-5; D is uncertain. The germline V and J ends were trimmed by 2 bases and 3 bases, with 7 bases remaining between them. Looked up from germline, CDR1 is SGHVS and CDR2 is FQNEAQ. The CDR3 spans 13 residues. As DNA, the CDR3 is TGTGCCAGCAGCTTAAGCCTAGAAGAGACCCAGTACTTC. Translated, it gives CASSLSLEETQYF.

This clonotype appeared a few times. The CDR3 sequence is CASSLRPGGTNEKLFF. DNA for the CDR3: TGTGCCAGCAGCCTTAGGCCTGGGGGGACTAATGAAAAACTGTTTTTT. The chain links TRBV7-3 to TRBJ1-4, with D tentatively TRBD1 (5 bases). Trimming removed 5 bases at V and 2 bases at J, with 15 bases between. The germline V gene encodes CDR1 SGHTA and CDR2 FQGTGA. This CDR3 contains 16 residues.

The CDR3 reads CASSTGPRSTEAFF. The DNA for the CDR3 is TGCGCCAGCAGCACGGGACCGCGGAGCACTGAAGCTTTCTTT. The rearrangement uses TRBV5-1 and TRBJ1-1; weak D call: TRBD1 (5 bases). The CDR3 is 14 amino acids. Looked up from germline, CDR1 is SGHRS and CDR2 is YFSETQ. Trimming stripped 4 bases from V and 4 bases from J, with 14 bases between.

This clonotype was seen many times. The CDR3 sequence: CASRVGGSNEKLFF. In DNA form, the CDR3 reads TGTGCCAGCAGGGTTGGGGGATCTAATGAAAAACTGTTTTTT. V is TRBV12-3 or TRBV12-4 and J is TRBJ1-4; tentatively, D is TRBD1 (5 bases). The CDR3 has 14 amino acids. V gave up 6 bases and J gave up 3 bases, with 11 bases separating them.

The genes are TRBV7-8 and TRBJ2-5, with 7 bases aligning to TRBD1. Germline loops: CDR1 SGHVS, CDR2 FQNEAQ. The CDR3 length is 13 residues. The trim removed 5 bases at V and 5 bases at J, leaving 5 bases unmatched. The CDR3 loop reads CASSRPRGETQYF. The CDR3 nucleotides read TGTGCCAGCAGCCGACCCAGGGGGGAGACCCAGTACTTC.